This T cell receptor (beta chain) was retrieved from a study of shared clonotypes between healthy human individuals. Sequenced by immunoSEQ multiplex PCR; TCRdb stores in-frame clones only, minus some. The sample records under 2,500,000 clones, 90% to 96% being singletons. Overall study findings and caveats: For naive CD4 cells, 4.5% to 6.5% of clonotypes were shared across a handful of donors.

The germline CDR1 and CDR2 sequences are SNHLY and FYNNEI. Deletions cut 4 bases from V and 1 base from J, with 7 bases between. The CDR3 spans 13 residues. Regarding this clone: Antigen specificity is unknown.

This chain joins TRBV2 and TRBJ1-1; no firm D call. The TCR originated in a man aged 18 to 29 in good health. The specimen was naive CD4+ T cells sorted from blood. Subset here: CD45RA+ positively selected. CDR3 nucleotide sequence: TGTGCCAGCAGTGTTATAGGGAACACTGAAGCTTTCTTT. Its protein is CASSVIGNTEAFF.